The 21 T cell receptor beta chains presented below share a single source sample, sequenced in a study of blood T cells in healthy people across ages. Combining a sample-barcoded 5' primer with a J-beta primer mix, a second PCR ran for roughly 6 to 11 cycles. TCRdb called the 5' RACE reads again in MiXCR, with one record for every CDR3 protein. The sample consists of around 970,000 distinct CDR3 sequences, 45% to 60% of them appearing once. Source material: blood. These receptors were obtained from an older woman in good health.

This chain uses TRBV12-3 or TRBV12-4 with TRBJ2-5; 13 bases map to TRBD2. J gave up 12 bases and V 1 base, and 2 bases lay outside the gene matches. This CDR3 is built from 13 residues. CDR3: CASSLGLAGGEYF. DNA of the CDR3: TGTGCCAGCAGTTTAGGACTAGCGGGGGGAGAGTACTTC.

In its sample, this clonotype was seen once. The J gene is TRBJ2-1, the V gene TRBV20-1; D is perhaps TRBD2 (6 bases). The ends were cut back, 3 bases at V and 8 bases at J, with 23 bases in the middle. Germline V gene sequence: CDR1 DFQATT, CDR2 SNEGSKA (reference sequence). This CDR3 comprises 16 residues. CDR3 protein: CSASDIRDWRGHEQFF. The CDR3 DNA follows: TGCAGTGCTAGCGATATACGGGACTGGAGAGGGCATGAGCAGTTCTTC.

V usage is TRBV20-1 and J usage is TRBJ2-4; D unresolved. Trimming took off 3 bases at V and 9 bases at J, with 12 bases between the two ends. This CDR3 is built from 12 residues. Germline V lookup: CDR1 DFQATT, CDR2 SNEGSKA (reference sequence). The CDR3 bases are TGCAGTGCTAGCAATAGCCGCACCATTCAGTACTTC. Translation gives CSASNSRTIQYF.

This clonotype showed up just once. The chain recombines TRBV29-1 with TRBJ1-4, with 9 bases lining up with TRBD1. Germline V gene data show CDR1 as SQVTM and CDR2 as ANQGSEA. V was clipped by 7 bases and J by 4 bases; unmatched bases: 4. The CDR3 extends over 13 amino acids. As DNA, the CDR3 is TGCAGCGGGCGACAGGGGGGTAATGAAAAACTGTTTTTT. Translated: CSGRQGGNEKLFF.

Worth noting for this clonotype: Its ends do not fully match the called genes, so a read error is possible. The genes are TRBV27 and TRBJ2-7; D might be TRBD2 (5 bases). Germline assignment: CDR1 MNHEY and CDR2 SMNVEV (reference sequence). This CDR3 is built from 14 residues. CDR3 residues: CASSLDGELYKQYF. For the CDR3, the DNA is TGTGCCAGCAGTTTAGATGGGGAGCTCTACAAGCAGTACTTC.

The genes are TRBV27 and TRBJ2-3, with TRBD2 identical over 14 bases. This CDR3 is built from 15 residues. From germline, CDR1 is MNHEY and CDR2 SMNVEV (reference sequence). V dropped 6 bases and J dropped 8; count of bases not matched to a gene: 7. CDR3: CASSPGTSGSGTQYF. The CDR3 DNA is TGTGCCAGCAGCCCCGGGACTAGCGGGAGCGGTACGCAGTATTTT.

Comments on this clonotype: Compared with germline, one end of the junction differs, possibly owing to a read error. The chain couples TRBV3-1 to TRBJ2-5; D may match TRBD1 or TRBD2 (5 bases each). The DNA end is more similar to TRBJ2-7, so the J call may be wrong. The CDR3 contains 14 residues. CDR1 and CDR2 (germline): LGHDT, YNNKEL (reference sequence). The CDR3 protein is CAGSLYGAPYEQYF. The CDR3 DNA reads TGTGCCGGCAGCCTCTACGGGGCGCCGTACGAGCAGTACTTC.

V and J are TRBV5-1 and TRBJ1-4; 7 nucleotides line up with TRBD1. The junction had 8 bases not matched to a gene; V was cut back by 4 bases and J by 8 bases. This CDR3 has 14 residues. The germline V gene encodes CDR1 SGHRS and CDR2 YFSETQ. The CDR3 nucleotides are TGCGCCAGCAGCGTGGGACAGATGGGGGAAAAACTGTTTTTT. Translated, it gives CASSVGQMGEKLFF.

This clonotype occurred once. V is TRBV20-1 and J is TRBJ2-3, with 7 positions matching TRBD1. The ends lost 1 base at V and 3 bases at J; junction bases unmatched: 7. The CDR3 contains 15 residues. The germline gives CDR1 DFQATT, CDR2 SNEGSKA (reference sequence). CDR3: CSARGDGTETDTQYF. The CDR3 region has the DNA TGCAGTGCTAGAGGCGACGGGACAGAGACAGATACGCAGTATTTT.

The V gene is TRBV7-2, the J gene TRBJ2-7; TRBD2 aligns across 7 bases. Germline trimming cut 1 base from V and 10 bases from J; bases unmatched to any gene: 13. This CDR3 has 15 amino acids. From germline, CDR1 is SGHTA and CDR2 FQGNSA. CDR3 nucleotides: TGTGCCAGCAGCTTAGTTGCGGGAGAATGGGAGTCCCAGTACTTC. Residues: CASSLVAGEWESQYF. Drawing the rest from reference TRBV7-2 and TRBJ2-7, the complete variable domain is GAGVSQSPSNKVTEKGKDVELRCDPISGHTALYWYRQSLGQGLEFLIYFQGNSAPDKSGLPSDRFSAERTGGSVSTLTIQRTQQEDSAVYLCASSLVAGEWESQYFGPGTRLTVT.

This clonotype appeared once. The V call is TRBV7-9, the J call TRBJ2-3, with 11 bases lining up with TRBD2. The CDR3 length is 17 residues. V gave up 1 base and J gave up 1 base; unmatched junction bases: 4. CDR1 is SEHNR and CDR2 is FQNEAQ in the germline V gene (reference sequence). The CDR3 here is CASSLGGLADRTDTQYF. CDR3 sequence (DNA): TGTGCCAGCAGCTTAGGGGGACTAGCGGACCGCACAGATACGCAGTATTTT.

The V gene is TRBV14, the J gene TRBJ2-1; 9 positions match TRBD2. Germline loops: CDR1 SGHDN, CDR2 FVKESK. The CDR3 has 14 residues. V dropped 1 base and J dropped 12; count of bases not matched to a gene: 7. CDR3: CASSQASGIGGQFF. CDR3 in DNA: TGTGCCAGCAGCCAAGCTAGCGGGATAGGGGGGCAGTTCTTC. Looking up the rest from reference TRBV14 and TRBJ2-1 gives the full variable domain: EAGVTQFPSHSVIEKGQTVTLRCDPISGHDNLYWYRRVMGKEIKFLLHFVKESKQDESGMPNNRFLAERTGGTYSTLKVQPAELEDSGVYFCASSQASGIGGQFFGPGTRLTVL.

The V call is TRBV5-6, the J call TRBJ1-5, with D hard to call. V lost 1 base, J lost 0 bases, and 14 bases lay in between. The CDR3 sequence is 17 residues long. CDR1 SGHDT and CDR2 YYEEEE come from the germline V gene. The CDR3 DNA is TGTGCCAGCAGCTTGTTCTTGGCCCGATATAGCAATCAGCCCCAGCATTTT. It codes for CASSLFLARYSNQPQHF. Full variable domain (rest looked up from reference TRBV5-6 and TRBJ1-5): DAGVTQSPTHLIKTRGQQVTLRCSPKSGHDTVSWYQQALGQGPQFIFQYYEEEERQRGNFPDRFSGHQFPNYSSELNVNALLLGDSALYLCASSLFLARYSNQPQHFGDGTRLSIL.

The genes are TRBV20-1 and TRBJ2-7; D not certain. The end of the DNA is better explained by TRBJ2-5, so the J call may be wrong. Germline V gene lookup returns CDR1 DFQATT and CDR2 SNEGSKA (reference sequence). The CDR3 totals 12 residues. In nucleotides, the CDR3 is TGCAGTGCTAGCCCCAGACCGGAGACCCAGTACTTC. Its translation: CSASPRPETQYF.

The chain uses TRBV7-2 and TRBJ2-3; D is perhaps TRBD2 (6 bases). V lost 1 base to trimming and J lost 6 bases, with 8 bases between them. This CDR3 is 13 amino acids long. The germline gives CDR1 SGHTA, CDR2 FQGNSA. The CDR3: CASSLGGEDTQYF. DNA of the CDR3: TGTGCCAGCAGCTTAGGGGGGGAGGATACGCAGTATTTT.

The count of this clonotype is one. The CDR3 reads CASSFTAGGSRGEQFF. In DNA, the CDR3 is TGTGCCAGCAGCTTCACAGCGGGAGGGAGTCGGGGTGAGCAGTTCTTC. This chain uses TRBV11-2 with TRBJ2-1; 10 bases match TRBD2. This CDR3 spans 16 amino acids. Germline V gene lookup returns CDR1 SGHAT and CDR2 FQNNGV. With V trimmed by 3 bases and J by 9 bases, 11 bases remained unmatched.

This chain uses TRBV27 with TRBJ1-1; no clear D. CDR1 is MNHEY, CDR2 SMNVEV, per germline (reference sequence). V lost 4 bases to trimming and J lost 10 bases, with 19 bases between them. This CDR3 has 14 amino acids. CDR3 in DNA: TGTGCCAGCAGTTACGGCGGAGCCTCGTTCGGAGCTTTCTTT. This codes for CASSYGGASFGAFF.

This clonotype showed up just a few times. The chain joins TRBV28 to TRBJ1-2; 7 nucleotides agree with TRBD1. The CDR3 sequence is 16 residues long. J was trimmed by 4 bases and V by 10 bases; bases with no gene match: 18. The germline V gene has CDR1 MDHEN and CDR2 SYDVKM. The CDR3 nucleotides are TGTGCCATCAGCATCGACGGTCCGGGACAGTTCTATGGCTACACCTTC. This gives the protein CAISIDGPGQFYGYTF.

The genes are TRBV27 and TRBJ1-4; a weak D match, TRBD1 (6 bases). The CDR3 runs 13 residues. CDR1 and CDR2 from the germline V gene are MNHEY and SMNVEV (reference sequence). The V end was cut by 2 bases, the J end by 7 bases, with 8 bases between. CDR3 in amino acids: CASSLQGTEKLFF. CDR3 nucleotide sequence: TGTGCCAGCAGTTTACAGGGGACTGAAAAACTGTTTTTT.

The V call is TRBV27, the J call TRBJ2-5; 12 bases match TRBD2. The assigned J gene may be wrong: the sequence end matches TRBJ2-7 better. This CDR3 has 16 amino acids. Germline V gene lookup returns CDR1 MNHEY and CDR2 SMNVEV (reference sequence). The CDR3 loop reads CASSLWGTSGPYEQYF. Written as DNA, the CDR3 is TGTGCCAGCAGTTTATGGGGGACTAGCGGGCCCTACGAGCAGTACTTC.

The chain joins TRBV5-6 to TRBJ2-7; 7 nucleotides align to TRBD2. This CDR3 is 17 amino acids long. The germline CDR1 and CDR2 sequences are SGHDT and YYEEEE. V gave up 2 bases and J gave up 2 bases; unmatched junction bases: 13. CDR3 bases: TGTGCCAGCAGCTTACGACCTGCTGGGACTATCCCCTACGAGCAGTACTTC. Its protein is CASSLRPAGTIPYEQYF.